This T cell receptor (beta chain) derives from a study of PD-1 blockade in classical Hodgkin lymphoma. Findings and limits, study-wide: Patients were excluded if nivolumab began under 1 year after ASCT (the autologous transplant).

As concerns this clone: Its antigen is currently unknown.

With no exception, relapse followed autologous stem cell transplantation in all patients, and brentuximab vedotin exposure varied. Complete response, partial response or progressive disease was each patient's best response. Assay: immunoSEQ multiplex PCR; the TCRdb copy retains only in-frame clones and omits some. The profile shows about 40,000 clones, 87% of them singletons. The material was peripheral blood mononuclear cells (PBMCs), obtained at baseline. This sequence originates from a human donor with classical Hodgkin lymphoma.

DNA for the CDR3: TGTGCCAGCAGTTTGTGGGTCGTTACACCTGCCTACACCGGGGAGCTGTTTTTT. Amino acids: CASSLWVVTPAYTGELFF. The chain is built from TRBV27 and TRBJ2-2; D gene unclear. CDR3 length: 18 amino acids. Germline V gene data show CDR1 as MNHEY and CDR2 as SMNVEV (reference sequence). The V and J ends lost 3 bases and 3 bases respectively, with 20 bases between them.